These 25 T cell receptor beta chains came from one sample sequenced in a study of shared clonotypes between healthy human individuals. Libraries were prepared by immunoSEQ multiplex PCR; TCRdb keeps only in-frame clonotypes and omits some of them. This table holds approximately 500,000 clones, over 60% found once. The sequenced sample was PBMCs. These TCRs come from a woman aged 40 to 55 in good health. Some clones in this sample may be carry-over from other donors' samples.

This clone was seen only once. This chain joins TRBV7-9 and TRBJ2-3; 8 bases are shared with TRBD2. CDR3 size: 14 residues. The germline V gene has CDR1 SEHNR and CDR2 FQNEAQ (reference sequence). J gave up 1 base and V 4 bases, and 1 base lay outside the gene matches. CDR3 amino acids: CASSYSGGTDTQYF. The CDR3 bases are TGTGCCAGCAGCTATAGCGGGGGCACAGATACGCAGTATTTT.

The chain combines TRBV4-2 with TRBJ2-5; TRBD1 matches at 12 bases. Trimming at V came to 6 bases and at J to 2 bases, leaving 7 bases not matched to a gene. Germline assignment: CDR1 LGHNA and CDR2 YNFKEQ. This CDR3 is built from 16 residues. The CDR3 region is CASSPGTGGRQETQYF. DNA of the CDR3: TGTGCCAGCAGTCCCGGGACAGGGGGCAGGCAAGAGACCCAGTACTTC.

This clone was seen more than once but under ten times. The chain carries TRBV14 and TRBJ2-7; perhaps TRBD1 as D (6 bases). Trimming took off 2 bases at V and 2 bases at J, with 13 bases between the two ends. This CDR3 has 15 amino acids. The germline gives CDR1 SGHDN, CDR2 FVKESK. Written as DNA, the CDR3 is TGTGCCAGCAGCCAAAGAATAGGGGGTGCCTACGAGCAGTACTTC. Its protein is CASSQRIGGAYEQYF.

V gene TRBV19 combines with J gene TRBJ2-1, with 8 nucleotides matching TRBD2. This CDR3 is 13 amino acids long. V lost 6 bases to trimming and J lost 8 bases; unmatched junction nucleotides: 6. Germline V CDR1 and CDR2: LNHDA, SQIVND (reference sequence). In DNA form, the CDR3 reads TGTGCCAGTAGGCGGGAGGCCGGTTATGAGCAGTTCTTC. Amino acids: CASRREAGYEQFF.

This clone has only a few counts. This chain connects TRBV30 to TRBJ1-2; maybe TRBD1 (5 bases). The germline V gene has CDR1 GTSNPN and CDR2 SVGIG (reference sequence). The CDR3 consists of 13 residues. The V gene lost 2 bases and the J gene lost 4 bases, with 11 bases spanning the gap. The CDR3 DNA reads as TGTGCCTGGAGTACCGGGACGGGCTATGGCTACACCTTC. Protein: CAWSTGTGYGYTF.

This clone turned up a few times. The V call is TRBV27, the J call TRBJ2-7, with D perhaps matching TRBD1 (6 bases). The V end lost 7 bases, the J end lost 4 bases, and 17 bases lay between the germline ends. Germline values: CDR1 MNHEY, CDR2 SMNVEV (reference sequence). This CDR3 is 14 amino acids long. The CDR3 here is CASKRQVLGYEQYF. In DNA form, the CDR3 reads TGTGCCAGCAAAAGACAGGTTTTGGGATACGAGCAGTACTTC.

On this clone: The same CDR3 arises from other DNA sequences in this sample as well. The chain is built from TRBV27 and TRBJ2-2; D call uncertain. The germline CDR1 and CDR2 sequences are MNHEY and SMNVEV (reference sequence). Trimming took off 2 bases at V and 5 bases at J, with 3 bases between the two ends. The CDR3 runs to 12 residues. The CDR3 loop is CASSLVTGELFF. The CDR3 DNA sequence: TGTGCCAGCAGTTTAGTTACCGGGGAGCTGTTTTTT.

As for this clone: A much bigger clone sits one base away, suggesting this may be a read error. This chain uses TRBV14 with TRBJ2-7; 7 nucleotides line up with TRBD2. There are 15 residues in the CDR3. In germline, CDR1 is SGHDN, CDR2 FVKESK. V was pared by 4 bases and J by 2 bases, with 8 bases of the junction left unmatched. CDR3 amino acids: CASSRGWGGTYEQYF. In DNA, the CDR3 is TGTGCCAGCAGCCGGGGATGGGGGGGAACCTACGAGCAGTACTTC.

The rearrangement joins TRBV5-4 to TRBJ1-1; 8 positions match TRBD1. This CDR3 contains 14 residues. The V and J ends lost 3 bases and 5 bases, in that order; junction bases with no gene match: 6. From germline, CDR1 is SGHNT and CDR2 YYREEE (reference sequence). In nucleotides, the CDR3 is TGTGCCAGCAGCTCTGGACAGGGTTGGACTGAAGCTTTCTTT. Its protein is CASSSGQGWTEAFF. The whole variable domain, filled in from reference TRBV5-4 and TRBJ1-1, reads ETGVTQSPTHLIKTRGQQVTLRCSSQSGHNTVSWYQQALGQGPQFIFQYYREEENGRGNFPPRFSGLQFPNYSSELNVNALELDDSALYLCASSSGQGWTEAFFGQGTRLTVV.

This clone was observed a few times. The chain uses TRBV28 and TRBJ1-5, with 10 bases aligning to TRBD1. There are 14 residues in the CDR3. CDR1 is MDHEN, CDR2 SYDVKM, per germline. Losses at the gene ends were 5 bases for V and 7 bases for J; bases not matched to a gene: 5. In nucleotides, the CDR3 is TGTGCCAGCAGTCGGGACAGGGGTAGGCAGCCCCAGCATTTT. Amino acid sequence: CASSRDRGRQPQHF.

About this clone: Given a far larger clone just one base away, this is likely a sequencing read error. The chain uses TRBV4-3 and TRBJ2-3; 8 bases fit TRBD2. The germline V gene encodes CDR1 LGHNA and CDR2 YSLEER. J gave up 4 bases and V 7 bases, and 7 bases lay outside the gene matches. The CDR3 spans 14 residues. CDR3 sequence reads: CASNQGLEADTQYF. CDR3 nucleotides: TGCGCCAGCAACCAGGGACTAGAGGCAGATACGCAGTATTTT.

The chain carries TRBV15 and TRBJ2-1; no clear D. Trimming stripped 1 base from V and 8 bases from J, with 9 bases between. CDR3 length: 13 residues. The germline gives CDR1 LNHNV, CDR2 YYDKDF (reference sequence). In nucleotides, the CDR3 is TGTGCCACCAGCAGAGGGGTCTGGCATGAGCAGTTCTTC. It translates to CATSRGVWHEQFF.

The chain links TRBV27 to TRBJ1-2; TRBD1 aligns across 9 bases. J was trimmed by 6 bases and V by 8 bases; bases with no gene match: 4. Germline V gene lookup returns CDR1 MNHEY and CDR2 SMNVEV (reference sequence). This CDR3 is 12 amino acids long. CDR3 amino acids: CASGTGGNGYTF. CDR3 nucleotides: TGTGCCAGCGGAACAGGGGGCAATGGCTACACCTTC.

The rearrangement links TRBV6-1 to TRBJ2-5; TRBD2 matches 15 bases. The CDR3 sequence is 15 residues long. Per germline, CDR1 MNHNS and CDR2 SASEGT. J gave up 5 bases and V 7 bases, and 5 bases lay outside the gene matches. In nucleotides, the CDR3 is TGTGCCAGCACCCCGGGACTAGCGGGAGGCGAGACCCAGTACTTC. Protein sequence: CASTPGLAGGETQYF.

This chain uses TRBV30 with TRBJ1-1; D unclear. CDR1 and CDR2 from the germline V gene are GTSNPN and SVGIG (reference sequence). The CDR3 length is 13 residues. V was pared by 4 bases and J by 1 base, with 10 bases between. This CDR3 is CAWKSGQNTEAFF. The CDR3 region has the DNA TGTGCCTGGAAATCGGGTCAGAACACTGAAGCTTTCTTT.

The gene calls are TRBV28 and TRBJ1-2; D may be TRBD1 (5 bases). Trimming pared 5 bases from V and 7 bases from J, leaving 20 bases between. Germline assignment: CDR1 MDHEN and CDR2 SYDVKM. The CDR3 has 15 residues. CDR3 nucleotides: TGTGCCAGCAGTCCCCCAGACAGTGCGGTAGGTGGCTACACCTTC. Protein: CASSPPDSAVGGYTF.

The rearrangement uses TRBV7-3 and TRBJ2-2, with TRBD2 identical over 11 bases. The CDR3 contains 16 residues. The germline V gene encodes CDR1 SGHTA and CDR2 FQGTGA. Trimming cost V 5 bases and J 3 bases; bases outside gene matches: 5. The CDR3 protein is CASSLGTSGYTGELFF. CDR3 DNA sequence: TGTGCCAGCAGCCTAGGGACTAGCGGATACACCGGGGAGCTGTTTTTT.

The DNA of the CDR3 is TGTGCCATCAGTGAGACGGCAGGGCGGAACCCTGGAAACACCATATATTTT. Translation gives CAISETAGRNPGNTIYF. The J gene is TRBJ1-3, the V gene TRBV10-3, with D tentatively TRBD1 (5 bases). This CDR3 region has 17 residues. V lost 2 bases to trimming and J lost 2 bases, with 16 bases between them. CDR1 is ENHRY and CDR2 is SYGVKD in the germline V gene.

This chain joins TRBV11-3 and TRBJ2-3; D may be TRBD2 (7 bases). The CDR3 has 16 residues. From germline, CDR1 is SGHNT and CDR2 YENEEA. Between the trimmed V and J ends, which lost 2 bases and 3 bases, there was a span of 15 bases. CDR3 region: CASSLRGAGGTDTQYF. DNA for the CDR3: TGTGCCAGCAGCTTACGGGGGGCCGGTGGTACAGATACGCAGTATTTT.

This clone appeared a few times. This chain uses TRBV6-1 with TRBJ2-7; TRBD2 matches at 7 bases. J gave up 0 bases and V 0 bases, and 5 bases lay outside the gene matches. The CDR3 consists of 16 residues. In germline, CDR1 is MNHNS, CDR2 SASEGT. CDR3 DNA sequence: TGTGCCAGCAGTGAAGCGCTAGCGGCCAGCTCCTACGAGCAGTACTTC. Protein product: CASSEALAASSYEQYF.

The chain uses TRBV4-2 and TRBJ2-2; the D gene is possibly TRBD1 (6 bases). The CDR3 is 15 residues long. Germline CDR1 LGHNA, CDR2 YNFKEQ. The V end was cut by 1 base, the J end by 4 bases, with 10 bases between. CDR3 loop: CASSQVGTLTGELFF. CDR3 in DNA: TGTGCCAGCAGCCAAGTAGGGACACTCACCGGGGAGCTGTTTTTT.

CDR3 loop: CASSPPSSRTEAFF. The CDR3 bases are TGTGCCAGCAGCCCCCCGAGTTCGCGCACTGAAGCTTTCTTT. The chain carries TRBV7-8 and TRBJ1-1; no clear D. The V gene lost 5 bases and the J gene lost 4 bases, with 14 bases spanning the gap. CDR1 is SGHVS, CDR2 FQNEAQ, per germline. The CDR3 runs to 14 residues.

The chain links TRBV28 to TRBJ2-7; D gene ambiguous. This CDR3 comprises 12 residues. Trimming took 2 bases from V and 7 from J, leaving 9 bases between them. From germline, CDR1 is MDHEN and CDR2 SYDVKM. CDR3 in DNA: TGTGCCAGCAGTTTAGCGAGGTGGGAGCAGTACTTC. It codes for CASSLARWEQYF.

V is TRBV7-9 and J is TRBJ1-1; TRBD1 agrees at 7 bases. This CDR3 is 12 amino acids long. Germline CDR1 is SEHNR and CDR2 is FQNEAQ (reference sequence). The V gene end was trimmed by 3 bases and the J gene end by 7 bases; junction bases not matched to a gene: 2. This CDR3 is CASSFRGNEAFF. For the CDR3, the DNA is TGTGCCAGCAGCTTCAGGGGGAATGAAGCTTTCTTT.

V is TRBV7-2 and J is TRBJ2-7, with TRBD1 as a possible D gene (6 bases). Germline-derived CDR1 and CDR2 are SGHTA and FQGNSA. CDR3 size: 16 residues. V gave up 3 bases and J gave up 2 bases, with 17 bases separating them. The CDR3 region is CASSLATGPPAYEQYF. The CDR3 bases are TGTGCCAGCAGCTTGGCGACAGGACCACCGGCCTACGAGCAGTACTTC.